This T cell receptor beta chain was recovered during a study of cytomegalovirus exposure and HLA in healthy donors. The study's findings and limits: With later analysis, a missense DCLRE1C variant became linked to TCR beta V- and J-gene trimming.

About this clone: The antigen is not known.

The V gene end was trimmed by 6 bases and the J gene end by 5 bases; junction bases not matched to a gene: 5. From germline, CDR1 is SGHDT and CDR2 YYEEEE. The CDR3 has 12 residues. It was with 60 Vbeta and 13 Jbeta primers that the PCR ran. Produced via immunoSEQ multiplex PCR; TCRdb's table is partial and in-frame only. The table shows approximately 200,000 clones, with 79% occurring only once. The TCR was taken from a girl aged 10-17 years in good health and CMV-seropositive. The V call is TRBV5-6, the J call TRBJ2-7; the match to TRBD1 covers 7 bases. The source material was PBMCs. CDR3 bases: TGTGCCAGCACCTACAGGGGTCACGAGCAGTACTTC. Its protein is CASTYRGHEQYF.